A single sample gave rise to the 11 T cell receptor beta chains below, sequenced in a study of graft-versus-host responses after intestinal transplantation. Here immunoSEQ multiplex PCR was the method, and the copy in TCRdb shows in-frame clones only, minus some. The sample has more than 85,000 clones; about 94% are singletons. Their antigens are not known. The sequences come from unstimulated CD8+ T cells sorted from spleen or lymph node cells, collected before intestinal transplant. These receptors were taken from a human donor who received an intestinal transplant.

This chain uses TRBV19 with TRBJ2-7; perhaps TRBD1 as D (6 bases). Trimming left V 4 bases short and J 8 bases short, with 21 bases between. The CDR3 sequence is 15 residues long. Per germline, CDR1 LNHDA and CDR2 SQIVND (reference sequence). The CDR3 loop reads CASSTQGRGTYQQYF. The CDR3 nucleotides read TGTGCCAGTAGTACCCAGGGCAGGGGTACGTACCAGCAGTACTTC.

The rearrangement links TRBV4-1 to TRBJ2-1; D gene unclear. Trimming removed 0 bases from V and 9 bases from J, with 12 bases in between. This CDR3 has 14 residues. Germline-derived CDR1 and CDR2 are MGHRA and YSYEKL. This chain's CDR3 is CASSQDTGRGEQFF. CDR3 bases: TGCGCCAGCAGCCAAGATACTGGGCGTGGTGAGCAGTTCTTC.

The chain uses TRBV27 and TRBJ2-3; the D is unclear. V dropped 5 bases and J dropped 8 bases, with 23 bases sitting between them. CDR3 size: 16 residues. The germline CDR1 and CDR2 sequences are MNHEY and SMNVEV (reference sequence). CDR3 loop: CASSLTRPAESATQYF. CDR3 coding DNA: TGTGCCAGCAGTCTGACAAGGCCCGCCGAGTCGGCTACGCAGTATTTT.

The V and J genes are TRBV7-2 and TRBJ2-7, with a weak D call TRBD2 (6 bases). From germline, CDR1 is SGHTA and CDR2 FQGNSA. The CDR3 extends over 17 amino acids. V lost 4 bases to trimming and J lost 0 bases, with 19 bases between them. CDR3 sequence: CASSSPILARSSYEQYF. The CDR3 DNA follows: TGTGCCAGCAGCTCCCCGATCCTAGCGAGGAGCTCCTACGAGCAGTACTTC.

This chain links TRBV7-6 with TRBJ2-7, with D possibly being TRBD1 (6 bases). CDR3 length: 12 amino acids. V gave up 2 bases and J gave up 4 bases, with 6 bases separating them. Germline-derived CDR1 and CDR2 are SGHVS and FNYEAQ. Written as DNA, the CDR3 is TGTGCCAGCAGCTTACAGGGGTACGAGCAGTACTTC. Translating gives CASSLQGYEQYF. The full variable domain, in which reference TRBV7-6 and TRBJ2-7 provide the parts outside the CDR3, is GAGVSQSPRYKVTKRGQDVALRCDPISGHVSLYWYRQALGQGPEFLTYFNYEAQQDKSGLPNDRFSAERPEGSISTLTIQRTEQRDSAMYRCASSLQGYEQYFGPGTRLTVT.

This clone turned up a few times. V and J are TRBV10-3 and TRBJ1-2, with 10 bases fitting TRBD1. The CDR3 consists of 15 residues. The V segment lost 2 bases and the J segment 3 bases; nucleotides outside the gene matches: 3. In germline, CDR1 is ENHRY, CDR2 SYGVKD. The DNA for the CDR3 is TGTGCCATCAGTGAGCCTGGGACAGGGGACTATGGCTACACCTTC. Amino acids: CAISEPGTGDYGYTF.

The chain joins TRBV15 to TRBJ2-1; D is perhaps TRBD2 (5 bases). The germline V gene has CDR1 LNHNV and CDR2 YYDKDF (reference sequence). The CDR3 totals 13 residues. V was cut by 5 bases and J by 7 bases, with 12 bases left in between. The CDR3 bases are TGTGCCACCAGCCCCCATCGGAGGAATGAGCAGTTCTTC. Its translation: CATSPHRRNEQFF.

The CDR3 sequence: CTSSQVMNSPVKGELFF. In nucleotides, the CDR3 is TGCACCAGCAGCCAAGTTATGAACAGCCCCGTCAAGGGTGAACTGTTTTTT. The chain employs TRBV1 and TRBJ1-4. TRBV1 corresponds to a pseudogene. The CDR3 length is 17 residues.

The rearrangement joins TRBV10-2 to TRBJ2-7, with TRBD1 as a possible D gene (6 bases). The CDR3 is 12 amino acids. Germline-derived CDR1 and CDR2 are WSHSY and SAAADI. Deletions cut 7 bases from V and 7 bases from J, with 14 bases between. CDR3 DNA sequence: TGCGCCAGCATCGGCGAAGGGGGTGAGCAGTACTTC. Its protein product is CASIGEGGEQYF.

The chain has TRBV19 and TRBJ2-1, with D perhaps matching TRBD2 (6 bases). Germline CDR1 and CDR2: LNHDA and SQIVND (reference sequence). The CDR3 sequence is 14 residues long. The V end lost 5 bases, the J end lost 1 base, and 9 bases lay between the germline ends. The CDR3 DNA is TGTGCCAGTAGTCGGGACTCATCCTACAATGAGCAGTTCTTC. It translates to CASSRDSSYNEQFF.

CDR3 loop: CASSILEGSNTEAFF. CDR3 coding DNA: TGTGCCAGTAGTATACTCGAGGGATCTAACACTGAAGCTTTCTTT. The rearrangement joins TRBV19 to TRBJ1-1; D is unclear. The CDR3 runs to 15 residues. Germline-derived CDR1 and CDR2 are LNHDA and SQIVND (reference sequence). V lost 2 bases to trimming and J lost 2 bases, with 12 bases between them.